This T cell receptor beta chain is from a study of beta chain features in type 1 diabetes. The sequenced template was cDNA made from the entire isolated RNA. Clones were sequenced by immunoSEQ multiplex PCR, and TCRdb holds only the in-frame ones, with some missing. The table has under 350,000 clones, under 8.5% seen once. This clone has more than one count but fewer than ten. The antigen remains undetermined. V lost 5 bases and J 1 base, leaving 13 bases between the germline ends. The CDR3 is 15 amino acids. The germline V gene has CDR1 SGHTA and CDR2 FQGTGA. Study results and caveats: Shortening of TCRB CDR3s, moderate but significant, appeared in all four CD4+ subsets of Type 1 diabetes patients.

Sequencing used central memory CD4+ T cells from blood. The receptor was derived from a woman aged 18-29 years in good health. The chain carries TRBV7-3 and TRBJ2-3, with a tentative D call TRBD1 (6 bases). CDR3 protein: CASSLRWTGTDTQYF. CDR3 DNA sequence: TGTGCCAGCAGCCTCCGATGGACAGGCACAGATACGCAGTATTTT. Complete variable domain (other parts from reference TRBV7-3 and TRBJ2-3): GAGVSQTPSNKVTEKGKYVELRCDPISGHTALYWYRQSLGQGPEFLIYFQGTGAADDSGLPNDRFFAVRPEGSVSTLKIQRTERGDSAVYLCASSLRWTGTDTQYFGPGTRLTVL.